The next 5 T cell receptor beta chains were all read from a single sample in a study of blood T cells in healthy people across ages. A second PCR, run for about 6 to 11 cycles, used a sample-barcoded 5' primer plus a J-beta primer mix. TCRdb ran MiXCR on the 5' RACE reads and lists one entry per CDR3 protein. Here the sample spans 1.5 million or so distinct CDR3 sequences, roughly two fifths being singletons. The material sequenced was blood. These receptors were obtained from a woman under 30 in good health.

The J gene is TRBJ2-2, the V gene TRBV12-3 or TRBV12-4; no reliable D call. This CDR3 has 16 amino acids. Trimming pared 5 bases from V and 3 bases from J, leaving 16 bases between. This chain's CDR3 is CASSKPREIYTGELFF. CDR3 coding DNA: TGTGCCAGCAGTAAACCTAGGGAAATATACACCGGGGAGCTGTTTTTT.

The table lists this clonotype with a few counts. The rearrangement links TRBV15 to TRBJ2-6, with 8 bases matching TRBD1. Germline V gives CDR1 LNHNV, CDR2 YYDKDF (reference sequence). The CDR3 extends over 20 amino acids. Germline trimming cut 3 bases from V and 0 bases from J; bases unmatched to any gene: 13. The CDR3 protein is CATSRGYTGQEHSGANVLTF. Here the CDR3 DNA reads TGTGCCACCAGCAGGGGATACACGGGACAGGAACACTCTGGGGCCAACGTCCTGACTTTC.

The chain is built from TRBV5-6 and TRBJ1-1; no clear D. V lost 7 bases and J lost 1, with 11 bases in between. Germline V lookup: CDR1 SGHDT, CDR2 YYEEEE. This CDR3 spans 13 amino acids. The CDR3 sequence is CASGTTENTEAFF. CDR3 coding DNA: TGTGCCAGCGGCACCACAGAGAACACTGAAGCTTTCTTT. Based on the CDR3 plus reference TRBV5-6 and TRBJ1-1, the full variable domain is DAGVTQSPTHLIKTRGQQVTLRCSPKSGHDTVSWYQQALGQGPQFIFQYYEEEERQRGNFPDRFSGHQFPNYSSELNVNALLLGDSALYLCASGTTENTEAFFGQGTRLTVV.

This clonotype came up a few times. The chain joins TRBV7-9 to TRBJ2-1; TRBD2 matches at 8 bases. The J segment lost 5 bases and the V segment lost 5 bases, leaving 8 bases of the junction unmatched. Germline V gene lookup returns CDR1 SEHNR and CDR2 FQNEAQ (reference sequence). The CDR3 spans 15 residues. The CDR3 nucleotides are TGTGCCAGCAGCGCAAGCGGGAGAAAGAACAATGAGCAGTTCTTC. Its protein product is CASSASGRKNNEQFF.

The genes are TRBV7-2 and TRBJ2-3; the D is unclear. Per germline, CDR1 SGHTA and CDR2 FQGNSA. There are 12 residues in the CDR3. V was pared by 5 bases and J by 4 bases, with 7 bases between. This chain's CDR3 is CASSRSSDTQYF. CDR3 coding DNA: TGTGCCAGCAGCCGGAGTTCAGATACGCAGTATTTT.